This TCR beta chain originates from a study of tumor-infiltrating lymphocytes in localized non-small cell lung cancer. As for the study in general: Several tumor histologies, both smoking statuses, and some post-neoadjuvant chemotherapy samples were included.

The CDR3 spans 15 residues. Per germline, CDR1 SGHRS and CDR2 YFSETQ. Trimming shortened V by 7 bases and J by 4 bases, and 18 bases separated the two germline ends. Assay used: immunoSEQ multiplex PCR; TCRdb lists only in-frame clones, some missing. The table has approximately 13,000 clones, approximately 79% seen once. This clone was counted a single time. The source of this sequence is a human donor with non-small cell lung cancer. Sequencing used lung tumor tissue. The chain joins TRBV5-1 to TRBJ1-5; perhaps TRBD1 as D (6 bases). In nucleotides, the CDR3 is TGCGCCAGCCGCCCGACAGGTAAAGAGAATCAGCCCCAGCATTTT. Translation: CASRPTGKENQPQHF. The full variable domain, its missing parts supplied by reference TRBV5-1 and TRBJ1-5, is KAGVTQTPRYLIKTRGQQVTLSCSPISGHRSVSWYQQTPGQGLQFLFEYFSETQRNKGNFPGRFSGRQFSNSRSEMNVSTLELGDSALYLCASRPTGKENQPQHFGDGTRLSIL.